Listed here are 11 T cell receptor beta chains from one sample, sequenced in a study of T cell repertoires in cytomegalovirus infection. Using its own MiXCR run on the reads, TCRdb lists one record per CDR3 protein. The sample contains about 130,000 distinct CDR3 sequences, approximately 8.8% of which appear only once. Input material: PBMCs. All receptors derive from a human donor in good health (CMV status not recorded). Some clones in this sample may be carry-over from other donors' samples.

This clonotype was picked up many times. This rearrangement joins TRBV12-3 or TRBV12-4 to TRBJ1-2; D is uncertain. Trimming pared 3 bases from V and 1 base from J, leaving 6 bases between. The CDR3 contains 13 residues. The CDR3 region has the DNA TGTGCCAGCAGTTTTGGCAGTAACTATGGCTACACCTTC. This translates into CASSFGSNYGYTF.

Ten or more counts support this clonotype. The chain employs TRBV11-2 and TRBJ1-3; no reliable D call. Germline V gives CDR1 SGHAT, CDR2 FQNNGV. This CDR3 comprises 14 residues. With 3 bases removed from V and 0 bases from J, the gap between germline ends came to 6 bases. CDR3 loop: CASSFWDSGNTIYF. Here the CDR3 DNA reads TGTGCCAGCAGCTTCTGGGACTCTGGAAACACCATATATTTT.

The V call is TRBV20-1, the J call TRBJ2-1; possibly TRBD2 for D (6 bases). The V end was cut by 2 bases, the J end by 1 base, with 18 bases between. The germline gives CDR1 DFQATT, CDR2 SNEGSKA (reference sequence). The CDR3 has 17 amino acids. The CDR3 sequence is CSARRSFPGVSYNEQFF. The CDR3 bases are TGCAGTGCTAGACGATCTTTTCCGGGGGTATCCTACAATGAGCAGTTCTTC.

In its sample, this clonotype was seen many times. The chain is built from TRBV28 and TRBJ1-1; D is uncertain. CDR1 MDHEN and CDR2 SYDVKM come from the germline V gene. This CDR3 spans 11 amino acids. Trimming pared 8 bases from V and 0 bases from J, leaving 4 bases between. The CDR3 DNA reads TGTGCCAGCTTCCTGAACACTGAAGCTTTCTTT. It encodes CASFLNTEAFF.

This clonotype was seen many times. The chain uses TRBV28 and TRBJ2-1; 11 nucleotides line up with TRBD1. This CDR3 has 15 residues. V was clipped by 6 bases and J by 8 bases; unmatched bases: 9. Germline CDR1 and CDR2: MDHEN and SYDVKM. The CDR3: CASSIGTGGLDEQFF. The CDR3 region has the DNA TGTGCCAGCAGCATTGGGACAGGGGGTCTCGATGAGCAGTTCTTC.

This clonotype was counted ten times or more. The chain links TRBV12-3 or TRBV12-4 to TRBJ1-2; a weak D match, TRBD1 (6 bases). V was clipped by 3 bases and J by 4 bases, with 9 bases between them. The length of the CDR3 is 13 residues. CDR3 in amino acids: CASSLGASYGYTF. The CDR3 region has the DNA TGTGCCAGCAGTTTGGGGGCCAGCTATGGCTACACCTTC.

This clonotype occurred many times. The chain combines TRBV3-1 with TRBJ1-2; possible D gene TRBD1, 6 bases. Germline V gene lookup returns CDR1 LGHDT and CDR2 YNNKEL (reference sequence). The CDR3 consists of 17 residues. Trimming removed 0 bases from V and 3 bases from J, with 17 bases in between. CDR3 DNA: TGTGCCAGCAGCCAAGACCTAAGCAGGGGCGTTCACTATGGCTACACCTTC. Its translation: CASSQDLSRGVHYGYTF.

This clonotype has only a few counts. The rearrangement uses TRBV20-1 and TRBJ1-1; no firm D call. V lost 3 bases and J lost 2, with 13 bases in between. The CDR3 sequence is 14 residues long. Germline lookup yields CDR1 DFQATT and CDR2 SNEGSKA (reference sequence). The CDR3 spells CSASPRRANTEAFF. CDR3 nucleotides: TGCAGTGCTAGTCCCCGGCGCGCTAACACTGAAGCTTTCTTT.

This clonotype has a count of ten or more. V and J are TRBV28 and TRBJ2-5; TRBD1 might be the D (6 bases). CDR1 is MDHEN and CDR2 is SYDVKM in the germline V gene. V lost 6 bases and J lost 5, with 16 bases in between. This CDR3 contains 14 residues. CDR3 bases: TGTGCCAGCAGCAAACAGGGTCGTCGGGAGACCCAGTACTTC. Translating it yields CASSKQGRRETQYF.

J is TRBJ1-1 and V is TRBV5-1, with no clear D. The CDR3 consists of 13 residues. Germline CDR1 and CDR2: SGHRS and YFSETQ. With 0 bases removed from V and 3 bases from J, the gap between germline ends came to 6 bases. CDR3 loop: CASSLDTYTEAFF. CDR3 nucleotide sequence: TGCGCCAGCAGCTTGGATACTTACACTGAAGCTTTCTTT. Filled out from reference TRBV5-1 and TRBJ1-1, the complete variable domain reads KAGVTQTPRYLIKTRGQQVTLSCSPISGHRSVSWYQQTPGQGLQFLFEYFSETQRNKGNFPGRFSGRQFSNSRSEMNVSTLELGDSALYLCASSLDTYTEAFFGQGTRLTVV.

At least ten counts were recorded for this clonotype. V and J are TRBV6-5 and TRBJ1-1; possibly TRBD1 for D (5 bases). CDR1 and CDR2 (germline): MNHEY, SVGAGI. The V end was cut by 1 base, the J end by 8 bases, with 17 bases between. The CDR3 is 15 amino acids. The CDR3 DNA reads TGTGCCAGCAGTTACTGGGCAGCTTGGGGCGAGGAAGCTTTCTTT. The encoded protein is CASSYWAAWGEEAFF.